Listed here is a single T cell receptor (beta chain). The antigen is not known. Germline V lookup: CDR1 SGHVS, CDR2 FNYEAQ. Trimming pared 7 bases from V and 1 base from J, leaving 13 bases between. This CDR3 spans 14 amino acids. This sample stems from a study of T-cell memory formation after mild COVID-19. Whole-study results and caveats: Day 15 to 85 contractors were CD4/CD8 balanced; later expanders leaned CD4+. Certain responding clones were present in pre-infection memory, suggesting participation of cross-reactive memory.

TCRdb reprocessed the 5' RACE reads via MiXCR and lists one record per CDR3 protein. The table lists some 120,000 distinct CDR3 sequences, about 6.5% of them singletons. The receptor was derived from an adult woman who had mild COVID-19 (a few samples of this study predate the infection). Cell type and time point are not known. Sequencing was performed on PBMCs or a T cell subset sorted from them (not recorded which). The chain is built from TRBV7-6 and TRBJ1-1; D might be TRBD1 (5 bases). CDR3 DNA sequence: TGTGCCAGCACAAACCCCGGGGGGAACACTGAAGCTTTCTTT. This translates into CASTNPGGNTEAFF.